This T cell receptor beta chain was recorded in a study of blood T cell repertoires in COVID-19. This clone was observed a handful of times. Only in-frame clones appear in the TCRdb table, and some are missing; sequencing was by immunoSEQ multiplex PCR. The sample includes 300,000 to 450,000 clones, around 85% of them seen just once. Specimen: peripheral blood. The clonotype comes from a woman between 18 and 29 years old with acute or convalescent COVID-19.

The CDR3 loop is CASSVVDMNTEAFF. For the CDR3, the DNA is TGTGCCAGCAGCGTAGTAGACATGAACACTGAAGCTTTCTTT. V usage is TRBV9 and J usage is TRBJ1-1, with D uncertain. Germline CDR1 reads SGDLS; CDR2 reads YYNGEE. V was clipped by 0 bases and J by 0 bases, with 6 bases between them. This CDR3 comprises 14 residues. Based on the CDR3 plus reference TRBV9 and TRBJ1-1, the full variable domain is DSGVTQTPKHLITATGQRVTLRCSPRSGDLSVYWYQQSLDQGLQFLIQYYNGEERAKGNILERFSAQQFPDLHSELNLSSLELGDSALYFCASSVVDMNTEAFFGQGTRLTVV.